The entry below gives a single TCR beta chain sequence along with its context. Its specific antigen is unknown. No base quality information exists; no much larger clone differs at one position. This sample was taken from a study of cytomegalovirus exposure and HLA in healthy donors (dated by TCRdb to 2015 to 2018). Regarding the study in general: According to a later analysis, one platform produced both the roughly 110 validation repertoires and the 666 repertoires of the first cohort. The study aimed to test whether cataloging public T cell receptors could reveal signatures of past pathogen exposure. Besides the first cohort of hundreds of subjects, a separate validation cohort made up of some 110 different subjects was used. The study combined high-throughput TCR immunosequencing, statistical association of individual TCRs with disease status, and machine learning to predict cytomegalovirus infection status.

General conclusions and limits of the study: All 120 or so repertoires were used to score co-occurrence in the validation cohort in a later analysis, because that analysis had no HLA typing for the cohort. Most TCR sequences were seen in very few donors, while some public TCRs were found in many individuals. Of the cluster scores, approximately 95% were above 0 in a later analysis, which found that TCRs clustered in the first cohort also tended to co-occur in the roughly 130 validation repertoires. The classifier was reported to diagnose cytomegalovirus status with high specificity and sensitivity in both the original and validation cohorts. A total of 150 or so TCR beta chains were listed by the study as associated with cytomegalovirus. According to the authors, the approach could potentially be generalized to other disease states and immunological phenotypes. Three of the identified cytomegalovirus-associated TCR beta chains were confirmed in vitro to be specific for cytomegalovirus antigens.

Separate from the approximately 690-subject first cohort, the validation cohort of roughly 110 subjects was the group to which the donors belonged. Trimming at the junction amounts to 1 base on V and 0 bases on J, and the germline ends lie 14 bases apart. Taken from the germline V gene, the CDR1 and CDR2 loops are SGHDT and YYEEEE. The CDR3 numbers 17 residues from cysteine through phenylalanine. Only the CDR3 DNA stays, 51 bases, in frame from base 1. Library preparation was by the immunoSEQ multiplex PCR assay. The original methods were these. A statistical classification framework was built for diagnosing cytomegalovirus status from the catalog of TCR beta chain sequences. Drawn from immuneACCESS, this table holds only the in-frame rearrangements with V and J called that TCRdb kept. Clones are partly lost; checked studies trace under half to an unresolved V gene and leave the rest unexplained. The V and J calls and the clone size are those of that table, but D and trimming were determined from the DNA. The sample includes roughly 190,000 clones, with more than 70% observed a single time. The ten largest account for around 1.6% of the sample.

Sequenced input: PBMCs. The receptor was derived from a woman between 18 and 29 years old in good health and CMV-seronegative. Rearrangement joined TRBV5-6 to TRBJ2-1; TRBD2 is possibly the D segment (6 matching bases). The nucleotides are TGTGCCAGCAGCTTGTTAACTAGCAGTAGCTCCTACAATGAGCAGTTCTTC. The encoded protein is CASSLLTSSSSYNEQFF.